This T cell receptor (beta chain) was sequenced in a study of cytomegalovirus exposure and HLA in healthy donors. The CDR3 is 17 residues long. The ends were cut back, 0 bases at V and 1 base at J, with 15 bases in the middle. CDR1 and CDR2 from the germline V gene are SGHNT and YYREEE (reference sequence). This clone has only one observation. In the PCR, 60 Vbeta and 13 Jbeta primers were used. The data were produced by immunoSEQ multiplex PCR, yet TCRdb's version contains in-frame clones alone and is incomplete. In the table there are roughly 92,000 clones, 70% to 80% of which are singletons. The chain recombines TRBV5-4 with TRBJ2-3; tentatively, D is TRBD2 (6 bases). The sequenced material came from PBMCs. The origin of this receptor is a woman aged 50 to 65 in good health and CMV-seropositive. The CDR3 reads CASSLAGLDPRTDTQYF. The CDR3 DNA is TGTGCCAGCAGCTTGGCGGGACTCGACCCCCGCACAGATACGCAGTATTTT.